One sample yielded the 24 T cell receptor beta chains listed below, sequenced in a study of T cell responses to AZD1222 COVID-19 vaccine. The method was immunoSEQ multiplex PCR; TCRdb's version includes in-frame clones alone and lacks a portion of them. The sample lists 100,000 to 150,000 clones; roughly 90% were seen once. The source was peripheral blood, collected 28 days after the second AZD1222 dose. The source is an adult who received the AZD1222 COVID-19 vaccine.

The CDR3 is CASSSGQSYEQYF. The CDR3, as DNA: TGTGCCAGCAGCTCCGGACAGTCCTACGAGCAGTACTTC. The J gene is TRBJ2-7, the V gene TRBV11-2; D may be TRBD1 (6 bases). This CDR3 is built from 13 residues. V lost 4 bases, J lost 1 base, and 8 bases lay in between. CDR1 SGHAT and CDR2 FQNNGV come from the germline V gene.

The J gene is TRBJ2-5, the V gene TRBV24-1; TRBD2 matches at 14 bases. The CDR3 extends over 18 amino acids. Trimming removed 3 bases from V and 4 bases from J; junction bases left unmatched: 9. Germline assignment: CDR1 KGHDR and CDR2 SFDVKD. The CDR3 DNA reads TGTGCCACCAGTGATCCGCAGACTAGCGGGAGGGCCAGAGAGACCCAGTACTTC. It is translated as CATSDPQTSGRARETQYF.

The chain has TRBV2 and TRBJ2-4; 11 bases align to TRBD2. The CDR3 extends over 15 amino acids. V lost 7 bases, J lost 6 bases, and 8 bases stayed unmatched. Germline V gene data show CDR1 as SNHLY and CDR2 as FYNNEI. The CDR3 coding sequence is TGTGCCAGCACCCCACTAGCGGGAGTTGGAAACATTCAGTACTTC. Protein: CASTPLAGVGNIQYF.

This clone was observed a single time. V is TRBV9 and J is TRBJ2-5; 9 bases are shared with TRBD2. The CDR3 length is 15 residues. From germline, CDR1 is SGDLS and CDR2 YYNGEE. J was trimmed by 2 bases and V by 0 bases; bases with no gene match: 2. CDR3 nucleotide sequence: TGTGCCAGCAGCGTAGTGAGCGGGAGGCAAGAGACCCAGTACTTC. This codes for CASSVVSGRQETQYF.

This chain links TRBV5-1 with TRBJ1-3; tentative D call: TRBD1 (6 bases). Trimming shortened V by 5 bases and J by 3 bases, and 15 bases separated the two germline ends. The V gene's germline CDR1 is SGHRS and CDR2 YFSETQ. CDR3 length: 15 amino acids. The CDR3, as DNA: TGCGCCAGCAGTTTGACGGGGGCGCGTGGAAACACCATATATTTT. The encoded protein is CASSLTGARGNTIYF.

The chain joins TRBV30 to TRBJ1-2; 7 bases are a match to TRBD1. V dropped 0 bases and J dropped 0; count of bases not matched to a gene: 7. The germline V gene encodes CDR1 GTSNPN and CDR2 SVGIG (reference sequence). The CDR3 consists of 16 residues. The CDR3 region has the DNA TGTGCCTGGAGTGTACCGGGACAGCGTGCTAACTATGGCTACACCTTC. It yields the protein CAWSVPGQRANYGYTF.

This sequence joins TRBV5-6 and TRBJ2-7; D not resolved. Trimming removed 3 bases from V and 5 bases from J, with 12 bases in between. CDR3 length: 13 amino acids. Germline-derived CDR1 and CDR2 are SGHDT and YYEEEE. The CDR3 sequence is CASSYLQNHEQYF. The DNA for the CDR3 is TGTGCCAGCAGCTACCTACAAAACCACGAGCAGTACTTC.

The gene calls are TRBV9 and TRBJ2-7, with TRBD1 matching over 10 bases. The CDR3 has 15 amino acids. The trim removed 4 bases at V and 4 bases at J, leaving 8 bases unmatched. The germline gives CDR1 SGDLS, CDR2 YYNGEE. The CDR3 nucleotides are TGTGCCAGCAGCCTTAAGACAGGGGGCAGTTACGAGCAGTACTTC. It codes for CASSLKTGGSYEQYF.

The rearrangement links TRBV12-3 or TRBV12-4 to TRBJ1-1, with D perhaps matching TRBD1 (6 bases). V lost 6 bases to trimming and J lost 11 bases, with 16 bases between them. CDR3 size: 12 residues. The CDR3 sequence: CASSRGGLEAFF. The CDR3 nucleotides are TGTGCCAGCAGCAGAGGGGGGCTGGAGGCTTTCTTT.

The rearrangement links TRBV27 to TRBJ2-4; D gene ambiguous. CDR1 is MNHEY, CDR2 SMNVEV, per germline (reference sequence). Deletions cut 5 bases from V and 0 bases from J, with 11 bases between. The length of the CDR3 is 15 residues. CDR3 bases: TGTGCCAGCAGTAGAGGTGGCCTAGCCAAAAACATTCAGTACTTC. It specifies CASSRGGLAKNIQYF.

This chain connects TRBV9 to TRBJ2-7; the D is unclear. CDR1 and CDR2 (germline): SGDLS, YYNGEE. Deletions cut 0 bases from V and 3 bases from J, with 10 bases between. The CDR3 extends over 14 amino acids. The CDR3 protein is CASSVDYGGYEQYF. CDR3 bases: TGTGCCAGCAGCGTAGATTATGGTGGCTACGAGCAGTACTTC.

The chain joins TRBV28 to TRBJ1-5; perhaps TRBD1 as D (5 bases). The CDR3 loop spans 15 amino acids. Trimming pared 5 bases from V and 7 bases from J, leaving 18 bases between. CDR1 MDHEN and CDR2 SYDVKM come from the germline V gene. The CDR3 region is CASSRRTGRGQPQHF. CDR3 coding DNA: TGTGCCAGCAGTAGACGTACAGGACGGGGACAGCCCCAGCATTTT. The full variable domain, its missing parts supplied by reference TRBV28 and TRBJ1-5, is DVKVTQSSRYLVKRTGEKVFLECVQDMDHENMFWYRQDPGLGLRLIYFSYDVKMKEKGDIPEGYSVSREKKERFSLILESASTNQTSMYLCASSRRTGRGQPQHFGDGTRLSIL.

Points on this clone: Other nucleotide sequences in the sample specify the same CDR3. The chain's CDR3 is CASSQDLNEKLFF. CDR3 in DNA: TGTGCCAGCAGCCAAGATCTTAATGAAAAACTGTTTTTT. V gene TRBV3-1 (or the pseudogene TRBV3-2) combines with J gene TRBJ1-4; D not resolved. The ends were cut back, 0 bases at V and 4 bases at J, with 3 bases in the middle. The CDR3 length is 13 residues. Germline V lookup: CDR1 LGHDT, CDR2 YNNKEL (reference sequence).

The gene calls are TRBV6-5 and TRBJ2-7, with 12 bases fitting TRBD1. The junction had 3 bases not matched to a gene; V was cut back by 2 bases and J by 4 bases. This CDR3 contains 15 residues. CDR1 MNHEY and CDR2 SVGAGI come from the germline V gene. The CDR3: CASSYRGQGAYEQYF. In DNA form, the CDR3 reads TGTGCCAGCAGTTACCGGGGACAGGGGGCATACGAGCAGTACTTC.

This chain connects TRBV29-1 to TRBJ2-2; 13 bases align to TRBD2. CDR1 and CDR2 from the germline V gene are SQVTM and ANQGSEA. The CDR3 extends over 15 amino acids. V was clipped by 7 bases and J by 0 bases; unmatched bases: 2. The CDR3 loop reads CSATSGRANTGELFF. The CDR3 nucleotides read TGCAGCGCTACTAGCGGGAGGGCGAACACCGGGGAGCTGTTTTTT.

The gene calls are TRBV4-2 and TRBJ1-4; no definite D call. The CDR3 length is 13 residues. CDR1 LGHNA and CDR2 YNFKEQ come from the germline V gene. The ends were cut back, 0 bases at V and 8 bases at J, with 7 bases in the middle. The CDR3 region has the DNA TGTGCCAGCAGCCAAGACAGAAACGAAAAACTGTTTTTT. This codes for CASSQDRNEKLFF.

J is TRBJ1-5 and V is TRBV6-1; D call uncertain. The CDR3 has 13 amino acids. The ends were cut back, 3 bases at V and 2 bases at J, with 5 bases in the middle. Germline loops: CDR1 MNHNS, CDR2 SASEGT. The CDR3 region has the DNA TGTGCCAGCAGTGAGTTCGGCAATCAGCCCCAGCATTTT. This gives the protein CASSEFGNQPQHF.

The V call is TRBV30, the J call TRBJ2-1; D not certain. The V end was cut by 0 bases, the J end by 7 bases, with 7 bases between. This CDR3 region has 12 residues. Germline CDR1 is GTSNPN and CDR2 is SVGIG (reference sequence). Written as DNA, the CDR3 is TGTGCCTGGAGTGTACTGCGGAATGAGCAGTTCTTC. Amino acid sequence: CAWSVLRNEQFF.

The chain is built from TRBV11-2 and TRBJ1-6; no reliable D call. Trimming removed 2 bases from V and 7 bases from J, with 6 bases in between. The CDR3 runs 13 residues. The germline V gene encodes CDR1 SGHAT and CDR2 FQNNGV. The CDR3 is CASSLTENSPLHF. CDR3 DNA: TGTGCCAGCAGCTTAACTGAAAATTCACCCCTCCACTTT.

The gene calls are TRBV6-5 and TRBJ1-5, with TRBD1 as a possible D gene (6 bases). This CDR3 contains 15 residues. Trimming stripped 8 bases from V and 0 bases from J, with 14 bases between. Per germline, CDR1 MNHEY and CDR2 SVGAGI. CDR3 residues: CASSTGTYSNQPQHF. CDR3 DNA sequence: TGTGCCAGCTCTACAGGGACCTATAGCAATCAGCCCCAGCATTTT.

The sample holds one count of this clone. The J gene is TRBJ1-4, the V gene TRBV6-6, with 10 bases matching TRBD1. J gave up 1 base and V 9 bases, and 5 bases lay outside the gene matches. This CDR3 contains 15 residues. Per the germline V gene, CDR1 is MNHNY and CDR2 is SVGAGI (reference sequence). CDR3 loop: CASGDRGGTNEKLFF. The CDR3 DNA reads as TGTGCCAGTGGGGACAGGGGAGGAACTAATGAAAAACTGTTTTTT.

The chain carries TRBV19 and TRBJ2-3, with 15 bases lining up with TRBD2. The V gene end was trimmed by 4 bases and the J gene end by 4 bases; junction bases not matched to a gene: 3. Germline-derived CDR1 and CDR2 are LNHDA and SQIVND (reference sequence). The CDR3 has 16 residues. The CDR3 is CASSTRTSGRADTQYF. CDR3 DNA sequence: TGTGCCAGTAGTACCCGGACTAGCGGGAGGGCAGATACGCAGTATTTT.

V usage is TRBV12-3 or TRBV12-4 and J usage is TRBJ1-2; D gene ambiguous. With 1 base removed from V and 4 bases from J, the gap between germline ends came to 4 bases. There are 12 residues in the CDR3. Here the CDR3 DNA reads TGTGCCAGCAGTTTAGGCAGCTATGGCTACACCTTC. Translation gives CASSLGSYGYTF.

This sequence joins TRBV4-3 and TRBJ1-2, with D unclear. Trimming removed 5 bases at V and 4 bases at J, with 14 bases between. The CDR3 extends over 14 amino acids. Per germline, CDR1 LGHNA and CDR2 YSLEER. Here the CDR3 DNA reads TGCGCCAGCAGCAAGACCGGGATCACCTATGGCTACACCTTC. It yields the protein CASSKTGITYGYTF.